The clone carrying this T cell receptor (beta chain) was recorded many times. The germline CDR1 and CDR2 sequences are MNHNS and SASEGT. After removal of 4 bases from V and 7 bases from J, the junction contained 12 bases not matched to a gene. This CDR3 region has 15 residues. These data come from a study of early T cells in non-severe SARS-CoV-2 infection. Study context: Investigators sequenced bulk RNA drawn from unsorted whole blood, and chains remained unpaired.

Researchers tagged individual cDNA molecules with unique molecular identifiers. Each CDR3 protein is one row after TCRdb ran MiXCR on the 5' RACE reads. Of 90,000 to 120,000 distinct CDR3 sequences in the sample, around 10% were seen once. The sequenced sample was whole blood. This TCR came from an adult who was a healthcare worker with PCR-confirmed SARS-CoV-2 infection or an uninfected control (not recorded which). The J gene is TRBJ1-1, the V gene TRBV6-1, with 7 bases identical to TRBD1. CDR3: CASSGGRTGGLEAFF. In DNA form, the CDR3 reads TGTGCCAGCAGTGGGGGGCGGACAGGCGGTCTTGAAGCTTTCTTT.